This TCR beta chain appears in the sequencing data of a study of blood T cell repertoires in COVID-19. About the research overall: Acute-phase and convalescent COVID-19 samples originated in the United States, Italy and Spain. PBMCs, B-cell-depleted T cells, or T cells were the source of the cDNA or gDNA that made up the material.

CDR3 size: 16 residues. V was pared by 5 bases and J by 7 bases, with 21 bases between. CDR1 and CDR2 (germline): SGHTA, FQGNSA. Per the authors' pipeline: Cell counts per sample came from amplifying reference gene primers. Clones were sequenced by immunoSEQ multiplex PCR, and TCRdb holds only the in-frame ones, with some missing. V and J calls and clone size are as listed in that table; D and trimming were resolved from the DNA. The sample has around 130,000 clones, almost 85% seen once. V gene TRBV7-2 combines with J gene TRBJ2-1; tentative D call: TRBD2 (7 bases). This TCR was sampled from a man aged 55-75 years with acute or convalescent COVID-19. Input material: peripheral blood. The DNA of the CDR3 is TGTGCCAGCAGCCCGGGGGGCAGCGGGACGCGGAATGAGCAGTTCTTC. Residues: CASSPGGSGTRNEQFF.